The entry that follows covers one TCR beta chain sequence. No antigen is known for it. Sequenced by immunoSEQ multiplex PCR; TCRdb stores in-frame clones only, minus some. The sample lists around 120,000 clones, around 88% seen once, with just over 9.5% in the top ten. The sample originates from a study of T cell responses to AZD1222 COVID-19 vaccine. CDR3 length equals 13 residues. V lost 8 bases and J lost 4; bases outside the gene matches: 2. Looked up from germline, CDR1 is LNHDA and CDR2 is SQIVND (reference sequence). Study outcomes and limitations: Breadth and depth of Spike-specific TCRs rose after two AZD1222 doses. Dominant CD4 TCR responses targeted spike regions 160-218 and 743-854. Baseline seropositives among AZD1222 recipients totaled only 5 to 7. In a largely white British group with more females than males, clonal diversity was possibly underestimated.

The chain combines TRBV19 with TRBJ2-5, with 12 bases that match TRBD2. The TCR sequence derives from an adult in good health. The source material was peripheral blood, sampled on day 0 of AZD1222 vaccination. CDR3 in DNA: TGTGCCAGTGGGGGACTAGCGGGAGAGACCCAGTACTTC. It translates to CASGGLAGETQYF.